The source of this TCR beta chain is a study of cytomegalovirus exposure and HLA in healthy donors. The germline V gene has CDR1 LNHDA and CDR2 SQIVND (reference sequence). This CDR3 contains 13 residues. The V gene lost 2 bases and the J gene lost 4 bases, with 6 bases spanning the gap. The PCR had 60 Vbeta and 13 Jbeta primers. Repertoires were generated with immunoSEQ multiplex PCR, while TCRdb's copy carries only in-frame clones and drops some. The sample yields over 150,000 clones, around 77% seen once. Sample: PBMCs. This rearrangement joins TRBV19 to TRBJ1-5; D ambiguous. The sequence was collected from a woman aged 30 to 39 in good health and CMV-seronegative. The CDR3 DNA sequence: TGTGCCAGTAGTATATGGCAAAATCAGCCCCAGCATTTT. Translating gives CASSIWQNQPQHF.